Listed here are 2 T cell receptor beta chains from one sample, sequenced in a study of shared clonotypes between healthy human individuals. Clones were sequenced by immunoSEQ multiplex PCR, and TCRdb holds only the in-frame ones, with some missing. The data show hundreds of thousands of clones, with more than 85% seen just once and about 25% held by the top ten. Naive-designated CD8 cells lacked CD45RO, were positively enriched for CCR7, and omitted terminally differentiated effector memory CD45RA+ cells. Specimen: naive CD8+ T cells sorted from blood. All receptors derive from a man aged 30 to 45 in good health.

This clone was observed once. The chain joins TRBV27 to TRBJ1-2, with 12 bases lining up with TRBD1. Germline loops: CDR1 MNHEY, CDR2 SMNVEV (reference sequence). The J segment lost 4 bases and the V segment lost 6 bases, leaving 9 bases of the junction unmatched. The CDR3 runs to 16 residues. This chain's CDR3 is CASSAGTGGNSYGYTF. In nucleotides, the CDR3 is TGTGCCAGCAGCGCCGGGACAGGGGGCAATAGCTATGGCTACACCTTC.

The chain joins TRBV29-1 to TRBJ2-1; 9 nucleotides match TRBD2. This CDR3 has 13 residues. The germline V gene encodes CDR1 SQVTM and CDR2 ANQGSEA. The ends lost 4 bases at V and 7 bases at J; junction bases unmatched: 5. The CDR3 is CSVVGTSKNEQFF. The CDR3 coding sequence is TGCAGCGTTGTGGGGACTAGCAAGAATGAGCAGTTCTTC.